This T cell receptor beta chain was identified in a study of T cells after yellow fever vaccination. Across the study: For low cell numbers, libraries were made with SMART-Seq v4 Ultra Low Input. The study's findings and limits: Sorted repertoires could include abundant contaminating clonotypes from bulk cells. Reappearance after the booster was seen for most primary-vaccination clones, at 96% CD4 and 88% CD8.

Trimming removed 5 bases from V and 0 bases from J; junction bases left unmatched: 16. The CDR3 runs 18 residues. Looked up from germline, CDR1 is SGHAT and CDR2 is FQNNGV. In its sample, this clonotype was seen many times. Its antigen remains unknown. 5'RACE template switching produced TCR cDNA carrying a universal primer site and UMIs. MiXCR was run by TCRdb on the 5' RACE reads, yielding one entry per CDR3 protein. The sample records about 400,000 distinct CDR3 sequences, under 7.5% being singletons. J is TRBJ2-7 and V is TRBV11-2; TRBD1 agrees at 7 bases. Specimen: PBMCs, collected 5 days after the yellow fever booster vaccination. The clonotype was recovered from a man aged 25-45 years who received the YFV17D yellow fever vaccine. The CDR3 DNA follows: TGTGCCAGCAGCCCAGAGGGGGCGGACCGAGGTGGCTCCTACGAGCAGTACTTC. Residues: CASSPEGADRGGSYEQYF.